These 18 T cell receptor beta chains share one sample of origin, sequenced in a study of T cells in Graves' hyperthyroidism and ophthalmopathy. Using RNA transcripts as the source, TCR beta CDR3 regions were amplified. With the HTBI primer set, the TCR CDR3 went through a first round of RT-PCR. One entry per CDR3 protein, called by TCRdb with MiXCR from the multiplex PCR reads. Here the sample spans hundreds of thousands of distinct CDR3 sequences, approximately 40% being singletons. The material sequenced was blood. Every receptor here comes from a man aged 18 to 29 with Graves' hyperthyroidism.

This clonotype was observed a handful of times. This chain uses TRBV19 with TRBJ2-7, with TRBD2 matching over 12 bases. With V trimmed by 6 bases and J by 0 bases, 9 bases remained unmatched. The CDR3 length is 17 residues. Germline CDR1 reads LNHDA; CDR2 reads SQIVND (reference sequence). CDR3 nucleotide sequence: TGTGCCAGTAGCGATCTAGCGGGAGGGATCAGCTCCTACGAGCAGTACTTC. Protein sequence: CASSDLAGGISSYEQYF.

This chain uses TRBV10-3 with TRBJ1-4; tentative D call: TRBD1 (5 bases). The ends were cut back, 7 bases at V and 0 bases at J, with 9 bases in the middle. This CDR3 region has 14 residues. Per the germline V gene, CDR1 is ENHRY and CDR2 is SYGVKD. The CDR3 here is CAINGAATNEKLFF. The CDR3 DNA is TGTGCCATCAATGGGGCCGCAACTAATGAAAAACTGTTTTTT.

The rearrangement links TRBV12-3 or TRBV12-4 to TRBJ1-1; no firm D call. This CDR3 has 13 residues. Trimming pared 5 bases from V and 1 base from J, leaving 8 bases between. In DNA, the CDR3 is TGTGCCAGCAGTGAAACCACGAACACTGAAGCTTTCTTT. This gives the protein CASSETTNTEAFF.

J is TRBJ2-2 and V is TRBV7-3, with TRBD1 matching over 9 bases. Trimming cost V 7 bases and J 6 bases; bases outside gene matches: 6. Germline CDR1 and CDR2: SGHTA and FQGTGA. The CDR3 is made up of 14 amino acids. DNA for the CDR3: TGTGCCAGCAATCCGGGACAGGGCGCCGGGGAGCTGTTTTTT. Amino acids: CASNPGQGAGELFF.

This clonotype showed up many times. The chain carries TRBV9 and TRBJ2-7; tentatively, D is TRBD2 (5 bases). CDR1 and CDR2 from the germline V gene are SGDLS and YYNGEE. This CDR3 has 13 residues. V lost 3 bases and J lost 5, with 12 bases in between. The CDR3, as DNA: TGTGCCAGCAGCGCAGCGGACGGGGACGAGCAGTACTTC. Its protein product is CASSAADGDEQYF. Supplemented by reference TRBV9 and TRBJ2-7, the full variable domain reads DSGVTQTPKHLITATGQRVTLRCSPRSGDLSVYWYQQSLDQGLQFLIQYYNGEERAKGNILERFSAQQFPDLHSELNLSSLELGDSALYFCASSAADGDEQYFGPGTRLTVT.

Remarks on this clonotype: The junction shows a germline mismatch at one end, possibly a read error. The chain joins TRBV10-3 to TRBJ1-4; D remains unclear. This CDR3 spans 13 amino acids. Germline CDR1 and CDR2: ENHRY and SYGVKD. CDR3 in amino acids: CASSHLGMEKLFF. DNA for the CDR3: TGTGCCAGCAGTCACCTCGGCATGGAAAAACTGTTTTTT.

The chain links TRBV7-2 to TRBJ1-2; possibly TRBD1 for D (5 bases). The CDR3 covers 15 residues. Per the germline V gene, CDR1 is SGHTA and CDR2 is FQGNSA. Trimming shortened V by 4 bases and J by 8 bases, and 20 bases separated the two germline ends. This CDR3 reads CASSSVTRGTGGYTF. The CDR3, as DNA: TGTGCCAGCAGCTCCGTCACGCGGGGGACGGGCGGCTACACCTTC. Full variable domain (remainder filled in from reference TRBV7-2 and TRBJ1-2): GAGVSQSPSNKVTEKGKDVELRCDPISGHTALYWYRQSLGQGLEFLIYFQGNSAPDKSGLPSDRFSAERTGGSVSTLTIQRTQQEDSAVYLCASSSVTRGTGGYTFGSGTRLTVV.

This chain connects TRBV7-2 to TRBJ2-5, with 9 bases aligning to TRBD1. The length of the CDR3 is 16 residues. Germline CDR1 and CDR2: SGHTA and FQGNSA. With 3 bases clipped from V and 5 bases from J, the junction kept 10 bases outside the gene matches. CDR3 nucleotides: TGTGCCAGCAGCTTCTTGGCCGGGACAGGGAACGAGACCCAGTACTTC. This sequence encodes CASSFLAGTGNETQYF.

For this clonotype: Given the absence of the conserved phenylalanine or tryptophan at the CDR3 end, a read error is likely. The V gene is TRBV12-3 or TRBV12-4, the J gene TRBJ1-6; no firm D call. Trimming took 3 bases from V and 8 from J, leaving 5 bases between them. CDR3 size: 12 residues. CDR3 bases: TGTGCCAGCAGTTTTCGGGATTCACCCCTCCACTCT. This encodes CASSFRDSPLHS.

This clonotype was picked up many times. The chain combines TRBV2 with TRBJ1-1; the D gene is possibly TRBD1 (5 bases). The CDR3 length is 13 residues. Per germline, CDR1 SNHLY and CDR2 FYNNEI. Trimming took 4 bases from V and 6 from J, leaving 12 bases between them. CDR3 sequence: CASSGQVGAEAFF. As DNA, the CDR3 is TGTGCCAGCAGTGGGCAGGTAGGGGCTGAAGCTTTCTTT.

This clonotype was recorded at least ten times. This chain links TRBV25-1 with TRBJ1-6, with a weak D call TRBD1 (5 bases). The CDR3 has 15 residues. The V end lost 5 bases, the J end lost 10 bases, and 18 bases lay between the germline ends. Germline V gene data show CDR1 as MGHDK and CDR2 as SYGVNS. As DNA, the CDR3 is TGTGCCAGCAGTTCCCTGGAAGCCAGGGCCTCACCCCTCCACTTT. The encoded protein is CASSSLEARASPLHF. The full variable domain, rest sourced from reference TRBV25-1 and TRBJ1-6, is EADIYQTPRYLVIGTGKKITLECSQTMGHDKMYWYQQDPGMELHLIHYSYGVNSTEKGDLSSESTVSRIRTEHFPLTLESARPSHTSQYLCASSSLEARASPLHFGNGTRLTVT.

The chain links TRBV10-1 to TRBJ2-7; 13 positions agree with TRBD2. The J segment lost 6 bases and the V segment lost 8 bases, leaving 13 bases of the junction unmatched. In germline, CDR1 is WNHNN, CDR2 SYGVQD (reference sequence). The CDR3 is 16 residues long. The CDR3 nucleotides read TGCGCCAGCCTACTCGGGACTAGCGGGAATAGCCTCGAGCAGTACTTC. As protein: CASLLGTSGNSLEQYF.

Comments on this clonotype: This clone may be a read error of a much larger clone one base away. The rearrangement uses TRBV10-3 and TRBJ2-7; D could derive from TRBD1 or TRBD2 (5 bases each). The CDR3 contains 14 residues. Germline values: CDR1 ENHRY, CDR2 SYGVKD. With 4 bases removed from V and 1 base from J, the gap between germline ends came to 11 bases. CDR3 sequence (DNA): TGTGCCATCAGTGGGGTGGGGGTTTCCTACGAGCAGTACTTC. Translating gives CAISGVGVSYEQYF.

This clonotype occurred many times. The V call is TRBV12-3 or TRBV12-4, the J call TRBJ1-5; no clear D. The CDR3 runs 11 residues. V was shortened by 1 base and J by 12 bases, with 7 bases between the two germline ends. The CDR3 loop is CASSLGGDQHF. CDR3 in DNA: TGTGCCAGCAGTTTAGGTGGAGACCAGCATTTT.

This clonotype was counted only a few times. The chain has TRBV19 and TRBJ1-1; no definite D call. The V and J ends lost 0 bases and 1 base respectively, with 6 bases between them. The CDR3 is 14 amino acids. Looked up from germline, CDR1 is LNHDA and CDR2 is SQIVND (reference sequence). As DNA, the CDR3 is TGTGCCAGTAGTATAGATCTCCCGAACACTGAAGCTTTCTTT. This codes for CASSIDLPNTEAFF.

This clonotype showed up just once. The J gene is TRBJ2-5, the V gene TRBV11-1; D not resolved. Germline V gene sequence: CDR1 SGHAT, CDR2 FQDESV (reference sequence). Trimming left V 3 bases short and J 3 bases short, with 11 bases between. The CDR3 contains 14 residues. CDR3 nucleotide sequence: TGTGCCAGCAGCTTTGATGGTAGAAAAGAGACCCAGTACTTC. It specifies CASSFDGRKETQYF.

This clonotype was observed many times. V gene TRBV7-9 combines with J gene TRBJ2-5; D might be TRBD1 (5 bases). Germline CDR1 reads SEHNR; CDR2 reads FQNEAQ (reference sequence). The length of the CDR3 is 13 residues. Trimming took 5 bases from V and 5 from J, leaving 12 bases between them. The CDR3 DNA is TGTGCCAGCAGCCCGAGGCAGGGCGAGACCCAGTACTTC. This translates into CASSPRQGETQYF. Full variable domain (missing parts from reference TRBV7-9 and TRBJ2-5): DTGVSQNPRHKITKRGQNVTFRCDPISEHNRLYWYRQTLGQGPEFLTYFQNEAQLEKSRLLSDRFSAERPKGSFSTLEIQRTEQGDSAMYLCASSPRQGETQYFGPGTRLLVL.

This clonotype has just a few counts. V is TRBV20-1 and J is TRBJ2-2; 10 bases are a match to TRBD2. The CDR3 consists of 16 residues. Germline trimming cut 5 bases from V and 5 bases from J; bases unmatched to any gene: 11. Germline CDR1 and CDR2: DFQATT and SNEGSKA (reference sequence). CDR3 bases: TGCAGTGCTCATGGACTAGCGGCCCAGGGGACCGGGGAGCTGTTTTTT. It encodes CSAHGLAAQGTGELFF.